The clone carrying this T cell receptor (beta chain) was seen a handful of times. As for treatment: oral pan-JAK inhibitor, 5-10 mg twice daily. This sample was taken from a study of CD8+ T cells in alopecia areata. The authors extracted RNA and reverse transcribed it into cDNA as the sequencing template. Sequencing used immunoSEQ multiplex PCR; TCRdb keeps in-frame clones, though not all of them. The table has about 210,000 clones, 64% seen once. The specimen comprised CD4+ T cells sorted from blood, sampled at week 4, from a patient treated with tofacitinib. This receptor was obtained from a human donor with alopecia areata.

The CDR3 DNA is TGTGCCTGGAAACCAGGGGGCAGGGAGACCCAGTACTTC. Translated, it gives CAWKPGGRETQYF. This chain uses TRBV30 with TRBJ2-5; 8 bases fit TRBD1. CDR3 size: 13 residues. Germline CDR1 reads GTSNPN; CDR2 reads SVGIG (reference sequence). V dropped 4 bases and J dropped 5; count of bases not matched to a gene: 6.